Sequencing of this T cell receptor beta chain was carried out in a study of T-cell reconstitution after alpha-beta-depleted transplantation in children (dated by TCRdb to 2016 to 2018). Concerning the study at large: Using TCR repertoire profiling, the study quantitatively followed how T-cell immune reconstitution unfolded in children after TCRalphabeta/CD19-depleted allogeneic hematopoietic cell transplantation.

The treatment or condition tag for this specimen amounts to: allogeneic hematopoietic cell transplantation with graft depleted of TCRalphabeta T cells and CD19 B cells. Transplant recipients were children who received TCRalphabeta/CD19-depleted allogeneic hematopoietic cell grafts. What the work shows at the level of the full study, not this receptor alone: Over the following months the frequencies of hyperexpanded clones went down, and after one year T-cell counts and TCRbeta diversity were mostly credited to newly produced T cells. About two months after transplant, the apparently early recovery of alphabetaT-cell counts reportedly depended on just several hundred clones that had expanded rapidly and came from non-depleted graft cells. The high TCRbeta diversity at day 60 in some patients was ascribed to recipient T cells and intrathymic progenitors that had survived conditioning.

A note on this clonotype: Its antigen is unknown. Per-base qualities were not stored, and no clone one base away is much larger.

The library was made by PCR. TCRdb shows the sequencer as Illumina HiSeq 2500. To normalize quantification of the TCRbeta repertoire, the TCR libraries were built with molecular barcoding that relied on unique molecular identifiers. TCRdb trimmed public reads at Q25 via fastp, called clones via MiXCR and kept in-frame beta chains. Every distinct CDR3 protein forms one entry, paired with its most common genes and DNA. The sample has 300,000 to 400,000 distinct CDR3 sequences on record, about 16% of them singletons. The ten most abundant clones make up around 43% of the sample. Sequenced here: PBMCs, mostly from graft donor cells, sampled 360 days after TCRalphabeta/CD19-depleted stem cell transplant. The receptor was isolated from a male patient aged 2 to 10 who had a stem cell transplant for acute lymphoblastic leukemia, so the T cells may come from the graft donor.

The nucleotide sequence reads TGCAGTGCTTCGACAGGGGGCGGTAATGAAAAACTGTTTTTT. This gives the protein CSASTGGGNEKLFF. This chain is built from TRBV20-1 and TRBJ1-4; the central 10 bases match TRBD1. Trimming takes 5 bases off V and 4 bases off J; junction bases not matched to a gene: 4. The germline V gene (reference sequence) yields DFQATT for CDR1 and SNEGSKA for CDR2. Reading from cysteine to phenylalanine, the CDR3 counts 14 amino acids. This entry keeps only the CDR3 DNA: 42 bases, framed from base 1.